These 30 T cell receptor beta chains came from one sample sequenced in a study of PD-1 blockade in mismatch repair-deficient tumors. Data came from immunoSEQ multiplex PCR; TCRdb stores just in-frame clones and leaves some out. The sample has about 110,000 clones; about 74% are singletons. Here the sequenced sample was peripheral blood, taken around 60 weeks after starting pembrolizumab. These receptors all come from an adult with mismatch repair-deficient cancer.

This clone was seen only a few times. V and J are TRBV5-1 and TRBJ1-2, with D unresolved. V lost 4 bases to trimming and J lost 3 bases, with 13 bases between them. The CDR3 contains 14 residues. CDR1 is SGHRS, CDR2 YFSETQ, per germline. CDR3 sequence (DNA): TGCGCCAGCAGCCCGGAATCCAGATACTATGGCTACACCTTC. Encoded protein: CASSPESRYYGYTF.

This clone was recorded many times. V gene TRBV30 combines with J gene TRBJ1-2, with a possible D match to TRBD1 (6 bases). The ends were cut back, 3 bases at V and 6 bases at J, with 14 bases in the middle. CDR3 length: 13 amino acids. Germline V gene sequence: CDR1 GTSNPN, CDR2 SVGIG (reference sequence). CDR3 region: CAWSRQAGDGYTF. The CDR3 DNA is TGTGCCTGGAGCAGACAGGCCGGGGATGGCTACACCTTC.

The genes are TRBV4-2 and TRBJ2-3; 10 bases align to TRBD2. The CDR3 totals 16 residues. V dropped 4 bases and J dropped 5; count of bases not matched to a gene: 9. Germline V gene sequence: CDR1 LGHNA, CDR2 YNFKEQ. CDR3 DNA sequence: TGTGCCAGCAGCCTGGGAGGACTAGCGGAGGGAGATACGCAGTATTTT. Translated, it gives CASSLGGLAEGDTQYF.

The count of this clone is one. The chain has TRBV4-1 and TRBJ2-7, with 9 nucleotides matching TRBD2. J lost 3 bases, V lost 1 base, and 16 bases had no gene match. This CDR3 is 19 amino acids long. The germline CDR1 and CDR2 sequences are MGHRA and YSYEKL. The CDR3 spells CASSQGFAIAGDLFYEQYF. The CDR3 DNA sequence: TGCGCCAGCAGCCAAGGCTTTGCGATAGCGGGAGATCTCTTCTACGAGCAGTACTTC.

The chain couples TRBV18 to TRBJ1-2; possibly TRBD1 for D (6 bases). The V end lost 5 bases, the J end lost 5 bases, and 15 bases lay between the germline ends. This CDR3 is built from 14 residues. CDR1 and CDR2 (germline): KGHSH, LQKENI. CDR3 region: CASSVDSYGYGYTF. Written as DNA, the CDR3 is TGTGCCAGCTCAGTGGACAGCTACGGATATGGCTACACCTTC.

CDR3 protein: CASSPLGVQPQHF. The CDR3 DNA reads as TGTGCCAGCAGTCCCCTTGGGGTTCAGCCCCAGCATTTT. The chain is built from TRBV27 and TRBJ1-5; D not certain. Germline-derived CDR1 and CDR2 are MNHEY and SMNVEV (reference sequence). The CDR3 has 13 residues. V lost 5 bases, J lost 6 bases, and 11 bases lay in between.

V is TRBV19 and J is TRBJ2-1, with 8 positions matching TRBD1. V lost 6 bases to trimming and J lost 6 bases; unmatched junction nucleotides: 10. This CDR3 is built from 15 residues. CDR1 and CDR2 (germline): LNHDA, SQIVND (reference sequence). CDR3 protein: CASSPDRAALNEQFF. CDR3 DNA sequence: TGTGCCAGTAGCCCGGACAGGGCGGCACTCAATGAGCAGTTCTTC.

This clone was found a few times. The V and J genes are TRBV5-1 and TRBJ2-3, with TRBD2 matching over 9 bases. The CDR3 covers 17 residues. V was clipped by 5 bases and J by 6 bases; unmatched bases: 16. Looked up from germline, CDR1 is SGHRS and CDR2 is YFSETQ. CDR3 nucleotides: TGCGCCAGCAGTCTGGGGGCTAGCGGGACCCTCGCGGATACGCAGTATTTT. It yields the protein CASSLGASGTLADTQYF.

This chain links TRBV19 with TRBJ1-2; no clear D gene. This CDR3 comprises 15 residues. V was shortened by 5 bases and J by 5 bases, with 18 bases between the two germline ends. Looked up from germline, CDR1 is LNHDA and CDR2 is SQIVND (reference sequence). DNA for the CDR3: TGTGCCAGTAGTGAAGGCCCCTCTATTGTATATGGCTACACCTTC. This encodes CASSEGPSIVYGYTF.

The chain combines TRBV7-2 with TRBJ2-1; D is unclear. The length of the CDR3 is 14 residues. Trimming shortened V by 4 bases and J by 7 bases, and 14 bases separated the two germline ends. Germline V gives CDR1 SGHTA, CDR2 FQGNSA. In nucleotides, the CDR3 is TGTGCCAGCAGCTATCGACCAGGACGAAATGAGCAGTTCTTC. Its protein product is CASSYRPGRNEQFF.

This clone was detected once. V usage is TRBV16 and J usage is TRBJ2-7, with D maybe TRBD2 (5 bases). This CDR3 spans 15 amino acids. Trimming left V 0 bases short and J 4 bases short, with 13 bases between. CDR1 and CDR2 (germline): KGHSY, FQNENV. The CDR3 sequence: CASSQSTGIFYEQYF. The CDR3 DNA is TGTGCCAGCAGCCAATCAACCGGGATTTTTTACGAGCAGTACTTC.

The chain joins TRBV28 to TRBJ2-5; D is possibly TRBD2 (5 bases). Per the germline V gene, CDR1 is MDHEN and CDR2 is SYDVKM. Trimming removed 7 bases from V and 3 bases from J, with 15 bases in between. This CDR3 has 14 amino acids. For the CDR3, the DNA is TGTGCCAGCACCATGGACGACGGGAAAGAGACCCAGTACTTC. Protein: CASTMDDGKETQYF.

J is TRBJ2-3 and V is TRBV6-1, with 9 bases identical to TRBD2. Germline-derived CDR1 and CDR2 are MNHNS and SASEGT. The CDR3 is made up of 15 amino acids. Trimming cost V 6 bases and J 4 bases; bases outside gene matches: 8. The CDR3 sequence is CASRSAGGGSDTQYF. In DNA, the CDR3 is TGTGCCAGCAGGTCAGCGGGAGGTGGGTCAGATACGCAGTATTTT.

This chain joins TRBV25-1 and TRBJ2-1, with D possibly matching TRBD2 (6 bases). Between the trimmed V and J ends, which lost 7 bases and 2 bases, there was a span of 12 bases. Germline V lookup: CDR1 MGHDK, CDR2 SYGVNS. The CDR3 spans 14 residues. DNA for the CDR3: TGTGCCAGCACCGCTAGCGAAACCTACAATGAGCAGTTCTTC. Translation gives CASTASETYNEQFF.

This clone occurred a few times. The CDR3 is CASRLRLAGGPSDTQYF. CDR3 bases: TGTGCCAGCAGACTACGACTAGCGGGAGGGCCTTCAGATACGCAGTATTTT. V gene TRBV2 combines with J gene TRBJ2-3; TRBD2 matches at 14 bases. The CDR3 contains 17 residues. The junction had 9 bases not matched to a gene; V was cut back by 6 bases and J by 4 bases. Looked up from germline, CDR1 is SNHLY and CDR2 is FYNNEI.

As concerns this clone: The junction differs from germline at one of its ends, possibly a read error. This chain joins TRBV5-5 and TRBJ2-7; 10 bases match TRBD1. The CDR3 runs to 15 residues. Germline loops: CDR1 SGHKS, CDR2 YYEKEE (reference sequence). The CDR3 sequence: CASSYSGTGEYEQYF. CDR3 nucleotide sequence: TGCGCCAGCAGCTATTCCGGGACAGGGGAATACGAGCAGTACTTC.

The chain carries TRBV5-1 and TRBJ2-1, with a tentative D call TRBD2 (5 bases). Germline lookup yields CDR1 SGHRS and CDR2 YFSETQ. The CDR3 length is 18 residues. V gave up 1 base and J gave up 8 bases, with 25 bases separating them. Here the CDR3 reads CASSLISGGSAGGDEQFF. The CDR3 coding sequence is TGCGCCAGCAGCTTGATCAGTGGTGGGTCCGCGGGCGGAGATGAGCAGTTCTTC.

This clone was seen a few times. The rearrangement uses TRBV7-6 and TRBJ1-2; D possibly corresponds to TRBD1 (6 bases). This CDR3 spans 15 amino acids. From germline, CDR1 is SGHVS and CDR2 FNYEAQ. V lost 6 bases to trimming and J lost 3 bases, with 17 bases between them. The CDR3 spells CASSFGGGSHYGYTF. The CDR3 coding sequence is TGTGCCAGCAGTTTCGGAGGGGGGAGCCACTATGGCTACACCTTC. Looking up the rest from reference TRBV7-6 and TRBJ1-2 gives the full variable domain: GAGVSQSPRYKVTKRGQDVALRCDPISGHVSLYWYRQALGQGPEFLTYFNYEAQQDKSGLPNDRFSAERPEGSISTLTIQRTEQRDSAMYRCASSFGGGSHYGYTFGSGTRLTVV.

V is TRBV30 and J is TRBJ1-5, with 8 bases that match TRBD1. The V gene end was trimmed by 5 bases and the J gene end by 5 bases; junction bases not matched to a gene: 8. This CDR3 comprises 14 residues. Germline lookup yields CDR1 GTSNPN and CDR2 SVGIG (reference sequence). The CDR3 DNA sequence: TGTGCCTGGTCCCAGACAGGGGATGATCAGCCCCAGCATTTT. It translates to CAWSQTGDDQPQHF.

The rearrangement uses TRBV4-1 and TRBJ2-3, with TRBD2 identical over 14 bases. CDR3 length equals 18 residues. Germline V lookup: CDR1 MGHRA, CDR2 YSYEKL. Germline trimming cut 4 bases from V and 6 bases from J; bases unmatched to any gene: 12. As DNA, the CDR3 is TGCGCCAGCAGCCGCAGATCCCAGACTAGCGGGAGGGAGGATACGCAGTATTTT. This translates into CASSRRSQTSGREDTQYF.

The count of this clone is one. The chain combines TRBV14 with TRBJ1-2; perhaps TRBD1 as D (6 bases). Trimming left V 1 base short and J 8 bases short, with 17 bases between. There are 15 residues in the CDR3. Per the germline V gene, CDR1 is SGHDN and CDR2 is FVKESK. This CDR3 reads CASSQGLRGREGYTF. CDR3 sequence (DNA): TGTGCCAGCAGCCAAGGTCTCCGGGGGCGAGAGGGCTACACCTTC.

The rearrangement links TRBV19 to TRBJ2-7; the D is unclear. This CDR3 has 15 amino acids. Germline values: CDR1 LNHDA, CDR2 SQIVND (reference sequence). Deletions cut 5 bases from V and 5 bases from J, with 19 bases between. The CDR3 region is CASSPVRRVNDEQYF. CDR3 bases: TGTGCCAGTAGTCCCGTTCGAAGGGTCAACGACGAGCAGTACTTC.

V gene TRBV19 combines with J gene TRBJ2-1; D gene ambiguous. V shed 2 bases and J shed 3 bases, with 11 bases lying between them. This CDR3 has 15 amino acids. The germline V gene has CDR1 LNHDA and CDR2 SQIVND (reference sequence). In nucleotides, the CDR3 is TGTGCCAGTAGTATACCCAGCCAACGCTACAATGAGCAGTTCTTC. Its protein is CASSIPSQRYNEQFF.

This clone was seen once. CDR3 residues: CASSSTSVAGANVLTF. The CDR3 DNA is TGTGCCAGCAGTTCCACATCTGTAGCTGGGGCCAACGTCCTGACTTTC. The chain employs TRBV27 and TRBJ2-6; D gene unclear. The CDR3 is 16 residues long. Between the trimmed V and J ends, which lost 4 bases and 2 bases, there was a span of 12 bases. Germline V lookup: CDR1 MNHEY, CDR2 SMNVEV (reference sequence). Using reference TRBV27 and TRBJ2-6 for the parts outside the CDR3, the full variable domain is EAQVTQNPRYLITVTGKKLTVTCSQNMNHEYMSWYRQDPGLGLRQIYYSMNVEVTDKGDVPEGYKVSRKEKRNFPLILESPSPNQTSLYFCASSSTSVAGANVLTFGAGSRLTVL.

The rearrangement joins TRBV30 to TRBJ2-1; 8 bases map to TRBD2. Germline-derived CDR1 and CDR2 are GTSNPN and SVGIG (reference sequence). Trimming at V came to 4 bases and at J to 2 bases, leaving 4 bases not matched to a gene. The CDR3 contains 14 residues. Here the CDR3 DNA reads TGTGCCTGGATAATAGCGGGACCCTACAATGAGCAGTTCTTC. It yields the protein CAWIIAGPYNEQFF.

As concerns this clone: Other DNA sequences in the same sample also yield this CDR3. The chain recombines TRBV19 with TRBJ1-1; possible D gene TRBD1, 6 bases. Germline values: CDR1 LNHDA, CDR2 SQIVND (reference sequence). The ends were cut back, 5 bases at V and 5 bases at J, with 12 bases in the middle. The CDR3 runs to 13 residues. The CDR3 region is CASSRVGGTEAFF. The CDR3 bases are TGTGCCAGTAGTCGGGTAGGGGGTACTGAAGCTTTCTTT.

The chain carries TRBV5-5 and TRBJ2-7; no clear D gene. V gave up 1 base and J gave up 0 bases, with 2 bases separating them. This CDR3 is 12 amino acids long. CDR1 and CDR2 (germline): SGHKS, YYEKEE (reference sequence). CDR3: CASSLSSYEQYF. DNA of the CDR3: TGTGCCAGCAGCTTGAGCTCCTACGAGCAGTACTTC.

V is TRBV7-8 and J is TRBJ2-1; D may be TRBD1 (5 bases). Germline V gene data show CDR1 as SGHVS and CDR2 as FQNEAQ. V was cut by 1 base and J by 8 bases, with 15 bases left in between. The CDR3 length is 15 residues. CDR3 in amino acids: CASSLVNRIGDEQFF. DNA for the CDR3: TGTGCCAGCAGCTTAGTAAACAGGATAGGTGATGAGCAGTTCTTC.

The rearrangement uses TRBV11-3 and TRBJ2-1; 9 bases are a match to TRBD2. Losses at the gene ends were 1 base for V and 15 bases for J; bases not matched to a gene: 16. This CDR3 is built from 16 residues. Germline CDR1 is SGHNT and CDR2 is YENEEA. The CDR3 bases are TGTGCCAGCAGCTTAGCGGCTAGCGGGACCCTCTTACGGCGGTTCTTC. This gives the protein CASSLAASGTLLRRFF.

The rearrangement joins TRBV27 to TRBJ2-7; TRBD2 agrees at 9 bases. CDR3 length: 15 amino acids. V trimming: 0 bases; J trimming: 6 bases; junction bases outside the gene matches: 6. Per germline, CDR1 MNHEY and CDR2 SMNVEV (reference sequence). DNA for the CDR3: TGTGCCAGCAGTTTATCGTTAGCGGGAGTATTCGAGCAGTACTTC. The encoded protein is CASSLSLAGVFEQYF.